These 16 T cell receptor beta chains were all obtained from the same sample, sequenced in a study of a mutant IDH1 vaccine in newly diagnosed glioma. Sequenced by immunoSEQ multiplex PCR; TCRdb stores in-frame clones only, minus some. Of 73,000 or so clones in the sample, less than 90% were seen once. Time point reported: week 35, safety follow-up. Vaccine doses each comprised 300 ug of mutant IDH1 20-mer peptide, with topical imiquimod. No cognate antigen is known for these TCRs. The material was PBMCs, obtained from a glioma patient whose treatment included an IDH1 peptide vaccine. These TCRs come from a man between 18 and 29 years old with glioma.

The CDR3 here is CASSGRLAVTYNEQFF. CDR3 DNA sequence: TGTGCCAGCAGTGGACGACTAGCGGTCACCTACAATGAGCAGTTCTTC. V and J are TRBV27 and TRBJ2-1, with 9 bases fitting TRBD2. J gave up 2 bases and V 5 bases, and 7 bases lay outside the gene matches. Germline V lookup: CDR1 MNHEY, CDR2 SMNVEV (reference sequence). The CDR3 extends over 16 amino acids.

The chain carries TRBV6-1 and TRBJ1-4; no clear D gene. CDR1 and CDR2 (germline): MNHNS, SASEGT. The CDR3 covers 19 residues. The V and J ends lost 4 bases and 1 base respectively, with 22 bases between them. The CDR3 here is CASSGLGGRTEGTNEKLFF. The CDR3 bases are TGTGCCAGCAGTGGGTTGGGCGGACGCACCGAGGGAACTAATGAAAAACTGTTTTTT.

V gene TRBV5-6 combines with J gene TRBJ1-2; D remains ambiguous. This CDR3 has 15 residues. CDR1 and CDR2 (germline): SGHDT, YYEEEE. Deletions cut 4 bases from V and 4 bases from J, with 17 bases between. The chain's CDR3 is CASSPSGGPSYGYTF. DNA for the CDR3: TGTGCCAGCAGCCCTTCGGGCGGGCCCTCCTATGGCTACACCTTC.

The chain is built from TRBV9 and TRBJ2-3; 8 bases fit TRBD2. The germline gives CDR1 SGDLS, CDR2 YYNGEE. V was clipped by 2 bases and J by 8 bases; unmatched bases: 13. There are 16 residues in the CDR3. For the CDR3, the DNA is TGTGCCAGCAGCGTGTGGCCGGGGCGGGGGGCTGTTACGCAGTATTTT. It encodes CASSVWPGRGAVTQYF.

This clone was counted between two and nine times. V usage is TRBV30 and J usage is TRBJ1-2, with 7 bases fitting TRBD1. Germline lookup yields CDR1 GTSNPN and CDR2 SVGIG (reference sequence). V shed 1 base, J shed 5 bases, and the junction held 1 base outside the gene matches. The CDR3 is made up of 12 amino acids. DNA of the CDR3: TGTGCCTGGAGTGGACAGGGTTATGGCTACACCTTC. Its translation: CAWSGQGYGYTF.

V gene TRBV18 combines with J gene TRBJ1-5, with a tentative D call TRBD1 (5 bases). Trimming took off 3 bases at V and 2 bases at J, with 14 bases between the two ends. The germline V gene has CDR1 KGHSH and CDR2 LQKENI. The CDR3 is 16 amino acids. The CDR3 is CASSPFVEQGNQPQHF. The CDR3, as DNA: TGTGCCAGCTCACCCTTTGTCGAACAGGGCAATCAGCCCCAGCATTTT.

This clone came up once. V gene TRBV5-6 combines with J gene TRBJ2-7; TRBD2 agrees at 10 bases. The germline CDR1 and CDR2 sequences are SGHDT and YYEEEE. The CDR3 covers 17 residues. The V segment lost 3 bases and the J segment 2 bases; nucleotides outside the gene matches: 11. The CDR3 nucleotides read TGTGCCAGCAGCTCCGCGGGTGGACTAGCGGTAGCCTACGAGCAGTACTTC. It translates to CASSSAGGLAVAYEQYF.

This chain uses TRBV10-3 with TRBJ2-1; 7 nucleotides line up with TRBD2. Germline CDR1 is ENHRY and CDR2 is SYGVKD. This CDR3 region has 15 residues. V trimming: 3 bases; J trimming: 7 bases; junction bases outside the gene matches: 9. CDR3 in amino acids: CAISEGSGVHNEQFF. CDR3 DNA: TGTGCCATCAGTGAAGGGAGCGGGGTTCATAATGAGCAGTTCTTC.

The chain has TRBV28 and TRBJ2-7, with D unresolved. The CDR3 covers 15 residues. Trimming shortened V by 1 base and J by 2 bases, and 12 bases separated the two germline ends. Germline lookup yields CDR1 MDHEN and CDR2 SYDVKM. The CDR3, as DNA: TGTGCCAGCAGTTTATTAGGCGGCATGACCTACGAGCAGTACTTC. Encoded protein: CASSLLGGMTYEQYF. Full variable domain (outside the CDR3, taken from reference TRBV28 and TRBJ2-7): DVKVTQSSRYLVKRTGEKVFLECVQDMDHENMFWYRQDPGLGLRLIYFSYDVKMKEKGDIPEGYSVSREKKERFSLILESASTNQTSMYLCASSLLGGMTYEQYFGPGTRLTVT.

CDR3: CASSFGRDTEAFF. CDR3 coding DNA: TGTGCCAGCAGTTTCGGCCGGGACACTGAAGCTTTCTTT. The chain links TRBV2 to TRBJ1-1; D is ambiguous. Germline V gene lookup returns CDR1 SNHLY and CDR2 FYNNEI. V lost 5 bases, J lost 3 bases, and 10 bases lay in between. The CDR3 loop spans 13 amino acids.

The CDR3 nucleotides are TGTGCCAGCAATTCCCCGGGGAACGGAAACATTCAGTACTTC. This encodes CASNSPGNGNIQYF. This chain uses TRBV6-6 with TRBJ2-4; weak D call: TRBD2 (5 bases). V was clipped by 7 bases and J by 6 bases, with 16 bases between them. The CDR3 sequence is 14 residues long. Germline CDR1 and CDR2: MNHNY and SVGAGI (reference sequence).

J is TRBJ2-1 and V is TRBV19, with D perhaps TRBD2 (6 bases). Germline CDR1 reads LNHDA; CDR2 reads SQIVND (reference sequence). The V gene lost 8 bases and the J gene lost 7 bases, with 24 bases spanning the gap. This CDR3 contains 16 residues. This chain's CDR3 is CASGSLAAEGLNEQFF. As DNA, the CDR3 is TGTGCCAGTGGGTCCTTAGCGGCCGAGGGGTTAAATGAGCAGTTCTTC.

V is TRBV18 and J is TRBJ2-3; D uncertain. The germline V gene encodes CDR1 KGHSH and CDR2 LQKENI. V was clipped by 4 bases and J by 3 bases, with 5 bases between them. The CDR3 length is 12 residues. The CDR3 is CASSLYTDTQYF. The CDR3 coding sequence is TGTGCCAGCTCACTATATACAGATACGCAGTATTTT.

This clone came up a few times. The rearrangement uses TRBV30 and TRBJ1-1, with D possibly being TRBD1 (5 bases). With 2 bases removed from V and 7 bases from J, the gap between germline ends came to 14 bases. The CDR3 contains 13 residues. Germline V CDR1 and CDR2: GTSNPN, SVGIG (reference sequence). The CDR3 nucleotides read TGTGCCTGGAGTTCCGGGGGATGGGGTGAAGCTTTCTTT. It yields the protein CAWSSGGWGEAFF.

The chain employs TRBV28 and TRBJ1-5; D is perhaps TRBD1 (6 bases). The length of the CDR3 is 13 residues. Germline V gives CDR1 MDHEN, CDR2 SYDVKM. V shed 6 bases and J shed 4 bases, with 10 bases lying between them. The CDR3 sequence: CASRLQGNQPQHF. In DNA form, the CDR3 reads TGTGCCAGCAGATTACAGGGTAATCAGCCCCAGCATTTT.

The chain employs TRBV19 and TRBJ1-3, with D possibly TRBD1 on 5 matching bases. CDR3 length: 14 residues. Looked up from germline, CDR1 is LNHDA and CDR2 is SQIVND (reference sequence). Trimming stripped 8 bases from V and 2 bases from J, with 13 bases between. The CDR3 is CASGVGVPGNTIYF. In DNA form, the CDR3 reads TGTGCCAGTGGCGTGGGGGTCCCTGGAAACACCATATATTTT.